This T cell receptor (beta chain) was obtained from a study of T-cell memory formation after mild COVID-19. The CDR3 runs to 13 residues. V lost 6 bases and J lost 8, with 14 bases in between. Each CDR3 protein is one row after TCRdb ran MiXCR on the 5' RACE reads. The sample lists roughly 400,000 distinct CDR3 sequences; roughly 18% were seen once. Source material: PBMCs or a T cell subset sorted from them (not recorded which). The chain is built from TRBV12-3 or TRBV12-4 and TRBJ1-5; tentatively, D is TRBD1 (5 bases). This sequence originates from a man between 18 and 35 years old who had mild COVID-19 (a few samples of this study predate the infection). Cell type and time point are not known. CDR3 DNA: TGTGCCAGCAGCGACAGTGGGTCGGAGCCCCAGCATTTT. Its protein is CASSDSGSEPQHF.